This T cell receptor beta chain was sequenced during a study of blood T cells in healthy people across ages. A J-beta primer mix and a sample-barcoded 5' primer were used in a second PCR of roughly 6 to 12 cycles. One entry per CDR3 protein results from TCRdb running MiXCR on the 5' RACE reads. The data show about 1.1 million distinct CDR3 sequences, roughly two fifths seen once. Those donating, healthy Caucasian individuals from Russia, were aged about 6 to 100. Findings of the study overall: The study found TCR beta diversity correlated strongly with naive T cell percentage. In older individuals, TCR beta diversity per million T cells was lower, falling roughly linearly with age. Not knowing donor CMV status may have confounded expanded clonotype changes.

Turning to this clonotype: The antigen remains undetermined. With a much larger clone just one base away, this may be a read error.

Sample: blood. The receptor was isolated from a man between 18 and 35 years old in good health.

The CDR3 coding sequence is TGTGCCAGCAGTGCGAGGGTCTATGACTACACCTTC. Translating gives CASSARVYDYTF. V and J are TRBV12-3 or TRBV12-4 and TRBJ1-2; the D is unclear. CDR3 length: 12 amino acids.